Sequencing of this TCR beta chain was carried out in a study of blood T cells in healthy people across ages. Staff drew ten milliliters of peripheral blood from each donor. Next came a second PCR, run for roughly 7 to 12 cycles, which used a sample-barcoded 5' primer along with a J-beta primer mix. Tags on each cDNA molecule came from a template-switch adaptor with 12 random nucleotides. A single record per CDR3 protein comes from TCRdb applying MiXCR to the 5' RACE reads. The table records about 680,000 distinct CDR3 sequences, about half of them present only once. From germline, CDR1 is DFQATT and CDR2 SNEGSKA (reference sequence). V lost 8 bases to trimming and J lost 7 bases; unmatched junction nucleotides: 18. The CDR3 extends over 16 amino acids. Turning to this clonotype: What it binds is not known.

Study-level results: Total diversity from one million sequenced T cells was likely underestimated. Per million T cells, the diversity of TCR beta decreased roughly linearly as age advanced.

Sequences were obtained from blood. V gene TRBV20-1 combines with J gene TRBJ2-1, with 9 bases matching TRBD1. This TCR was recovered from a woman between 55 and 75 years old in good health. In nucleotides, the CDR3 is TGCAGTACACCGAAGTCCAGGACAGGGGTTGAAAATGAGCAGTTCTTC. Translation gives CSTPKSRTGVENEQFF.